This T cell receptor (beta chain) is from a study of cytomegalovirus exposure and HLA in healthy donors. General observations from the study: The only immune exposure information that was available was CMV serostatus. A missense DCLRE1C variant was associated with V- and J-gene trimming of TCR beta chains in a later analysis, and an independent cohort replicated the association. CMV antigen specificity of a few CMV-associated chains was confirmed in vitro.

Only one count was recorded for this clone. The antigen is undetermined. One end of the junction fails to match germline, which may point to a read error. Within the sample, other DNA sequences also encode this same CDR3. The PCR had 60 Vbeta and 13 Jbeta primers. Clones were read by immunoSEQ multiplex PCR, and TCRdb kept only the in-frame ones, dropping some. Among over 110,000 clones listed, roughly 83% were seen once. CDR3 size: 13 residues. Germline V CDR1 and CDR2: MNHNS, SASEGT. The chain recombines TRBV6-1 with TRBJ1-2, with D unresolved. The sample was PBMCs. The receptor was derived from a female donor in good health and CMV-seronegative. In nucleotides, the CDR3 is TGCGCCAGCAGTGAAGGGCAGGCGGGTGGCTACACCTTC. Translated: CASSEGQAGGYTF.